One sample yielded the 28 T cell receptor beta chains listed below, sequenced in a study of cytomegalovirus exposure and HLA in healthy donors. The PCR contained 60 Vbeta and 13 Jbeta primers. Repertoires were generated with immunoSEQ multiplex PCR, while TCRdb's copy carries only in-frame clones and drops some. Among approximately 180,000 clones listed, roughly four fifths were seen once. The specimen sequenced was PBMCs. Source of these receptors: a man aged 18 to 29 in good health and CMV-seronegative.

V gene TRBV29-1 combines with J gene TRBJ1-5; D might be TRBD1 (5 bases). The V end was cut by 4 bases, the J end by 8 bases, with 18 bases between. CDR3 length equals 14 residues. Looked up from germline, CDR1 is SQVTM and CDR2 is ANQGSEA. The CDR3: CSVVVGGGEEPQHF. In DNA, the CDR3 is TGCAGCGTTGTAGTTGGGGGGGGTGAAGAGCCCCAGCATTTT.

Only a few counts were recorded for this clone. The chain combines TRBV19 with TRBJ2-5; 12 bases fit TRBD1. Trimming at V came to 5 bases and at J to 4 bases, leaving 5 bases not matched to a gene. In germline, CDR1 is LNHDA, CDR2 SQIVND (reference sequence). CDR3 length: 15 residues. CDR3 sequence (DNA): TGTGCCAGTAGTGTGCCGGGACAGGGGGCAGAGACCCAGTACTTC. Protein sequence: CASSVPGQGAETQYF.

This sequence joins TRBV7-9 and TRBJ2-3, with TRBD1 matching 11 bases. Germline V lookup: CDR1 SEHNR, CDR2 FQNEAQ (reference sequence). Losses at the gene ends were 1 base for V and 2 bases for J; bases not matched to a gene: 11. This CDR3 contains 19 residues. CDR3 region: CASSLVEDRGLWSTDTQYF. The CDR3 DNA sequence: TGTGCCAGCAGCTTAGTTGAGGACAGGGGGCTTTGGTCCACAGATACGCAGTATTTT. Using reference TRBV7-9 and TRBJ2-3 for the parts outside the CDR3, the full variable domain is DTGVSQNPRHKITKRGQNVTFRCDPISEHNRLYWYRQTLGQGPEFLTYFQNEAQLEKSRLLSDRFSAERPKGSFSTLEIQRTEQGDSAMYLCASSLVEDRGLWSTDTQYFGPGTRLTVL.

The CDR3 DNA follows: TGTGCCAGCAGCCAAGGCCGGACAAGTTATAATTCACCCCTCCACTTT. It translates to CASSQGRTSYNSPLHF. The chain carries TRBV14 and TRBJ1-6; perhaps TRBD1 as D (5 bases). CDR1 is SGHDN and CDR2 is FVKESK in the germline V gene. Trimming left V 1 base short and J 4 bases short, with 11 bases between. The CDR3 runs 16 residues.

The chain uses TRBV5-1 and TRBJ1-1; TRBD1 is a possible D gene (6 bases). Germline V CDR1 and CDR2: SGHRS, YFSETQ. This CDR3 spans 15 amino acids. Deletions cut 3 bases from V and 7 bases from J, with 19 bases between. The CDR3: CASSYYTDRMDEAFF. CDR3 DNA sequence: TGCGCCAGCAGCTATTACACCGACAGGATGGATGAAGCTTTCTTT.

The rearrangement uses TRBV4-1 and TRBJ2-7, with TRBD2 matching 13 bases. The CDR3 contains 21 residues. V lost 3 bases, J lost 0 bases, and 17 bases stayed unmatched. The germline V gene encodes CDR1 MGHRA and CDR2 YSYEKL. CDR3 amino acids: CASSHRRLAGGTTESSYEQYF. CDR3 nucleotide sequence: TGCGCCAGCAGCCACCGAAGACTAGCGGGGGGTACGACCGAAAGCTCCTACGAGCAGTACTTC.

DNA of the CDR3: TGTGCCATCAGTGAGTCCATTGGTAGCGGGGGGTACAATGAGCAGTTCTTC. Its translation: CAISESIGSGGYNEQFF. This chain joins TRBV10-3 and TRBJ2-1; TRBD2 matches 10 bases. The length of the CDR3 is 17 residues. Germline-derived CDR1 and CDR2 are ENHRY and SYGVKD. V gave up 0 bases and J gave up 4 bases; unmatched junction bases: 6.

This clone was observed a handful of times. The genes are TRBV5-1 and TRBJ2-4, with a tentative D call TRBD2 (5 bases). This CDR3 is 13 amino acids long. V dropped 4 bases and J dropped 5 bases, with 10 bases sitting between them. From germline, CDR1 is SGHRS and CDR2 YFSETQ. In nucleotides, the CDR3 is TGCGCCAGCAGCAGAGCAGCGGAAAACATTCAGTACTTC. Its protein is CASSRAAENIQYF. The whole variable domain, remainder taken from reference TRBV5-1 and TRBJ2-4, is KAGVTQTPRYLIKTRGQQVTLSCSPISGHRSVSWYQQTPGQGLQFLFEYFSETQRNKGNFPGRFSGRQFSNSRSEMNVSTLELGDSALYLCASSRAAENIQYFGAGTRLSVL.

The rearrangement links TRBV28 to TRBJ2-7; no definite D call. V shed 5 bases and J shed 4 bases, with 9 bases lying between them. CDR1 MDHEN and CDR2 SYDVKM come from the germline V gene. This CDR3 spans 12 amino acids. This CDR3 reads CASSQTYYEQYF. DNA of the CDR3: TGTGCCAGCAGTCAGACATATTACGAGCAGTACTTC. The variable domain in full, with the rest retrieved from reference TRBV28 and TRBJ2-7, is DVKVTQSSRYLVKRTGEKVFLECVQDMDHENMFWYRQDPGLGLRLIYFSYDVKMKEKGDIPEGYSVSREKKERFSLILESASTNQTSMYLCASSQTYYEQYFGPGTRLTVT.

This chain uses TRBV7-9 with TRBJ1-2; D is unclear. Trimming took off 5 bases at V and 7 bases at J, with 20 bases between the two ends. CDR3 length equals 15 residues. Germline CDR1 SEHNR, CDR2 FQNEAQ (reference sequence). CDR3 protein: CASSPSYSGTSGYTF. Written as DNA, the CDR3 is TGTGCCAGCAGCCCAAGCTACTCGGGAACGAGTGGCTACACCTTC.

The chain has TRBV29-1 and TRBJ2-1; a weak D match, TRBD2 (6 bases). This CDR3 is built from 13 residues. The V end was cut by 4 bases, the J end by 6 bases, with 13 bases between. CDR1 SQVTM and CDR2 ANQGSEA come from the germline V gene. The DNA of the CDR3 is TGCAGCGTTGGTGGCGGGGCTATCAATGAGCAGTTCTTC. Amino acid sequence: CSVGGGAINEQFF.

The chain has TRBV7-3 and TRBJ1-6; 9 bases map to TRBD1. Germline loops: CDR1 SGHTA, CDR2 FQGTGA. J lost 7 bases, V lost 3 bases, and 4 bases had no gene match. The CDR3 is made up of 15 amino acids. The CDR3 DNA reads TGTGCCAGCAGCTTGGGACAGGGCCGAAATTCACCCCTCCACTTT. It is translated as CASSLGQGRNSPLHF.

V and J are TRBV6-6 and TRBJ1-2, with TRBD1 as a possible D gene (6 bases). Trimming took 6 bases from V and 4 from J, leaving 12 bases between them. CDR1 and CDR2 (germline): MNHNY, SVGAGI (reference sequence). The CDR3 contains 13 residues. The CDR3 sequence: CASSNREGYGYTF. The CDR3 nucleotides are TGTGCCAGCAGCAACAGGGAGGGCTATGGCTACACCTTC.

Only a few counts were recorded for this clone. V gene TRBV6-5 combines with J gene TRBJ1-2; TRBD1 might be the D (5 bases). This CDR3 has 12 amino acids. Germline CDR1 and CDR2: MNHEY and SVGAGI. V gave up 6 bases and J gave up 8 bases, with 13 bases separating them. CDR3 DNA: TGTGCCAGCAGACCCCCCGGGGGAGGCTACACCTTC. This codes for CASRPPGGGYTF.

This sequence joins TRBV5-1 and TRBJ2-3; 7 bases fit TRBD1. Looked up from germline, CDR1 is SGHRS and CDR2 is YFSETQ. This CDR3 has 14 residues. V was pared by 4 bases and J by 4 bases, with 6 bases of the junction left unmatched. CDR3 loop: CASSRQGGADTQYF. The CDR3 nucleotides read TGCGCCAGCAGCCGACAGGGTGGGGCAGATACGCAGTATTTT.

The rearrangement links TRBV4-2 to TRBJ2-5; 7 positions match TRBD1. Germline V gives CDR1 LGHNA, CDR2 YNFKEQ. The V and J ends lost 1 base and 2 bases, in that order; junction bases with no gene match: 13. This CDR3 has 18 amino acids. CDR3 sequence: CASSQGTNAQGEQETQYF. In nucleotides, the CDR3 is TGTGCCAGCAGCCAAGGTACCAACGCCCAGGGGGAGCAAGAGACCCAGTACTTC.

Of note for this clone: At one boundary the junction diverges from the germline segment, which might be a read error. The chain joins TRBV27 to TRBJ2-7, with 9 bases matching TRBD1. Germline lookup yields CDR1 MNHEY and CDR2 SMNVEV (reference sequence). The CDR3 is made up of 11 amino acids. The CDR3 here is CASSYGTGWHF. In nucleotides, the CDR3 is TGTGCCAGCAGTTATGGGACAGGGTGGCACTTC.

The chain carries TRBV29-1 and TRBJ2-4, with TRBD1 as a possible D gene (6 bases). Trimming removed 0 bases from V and 4 bases from J, with 13 bases in between. CDR1 and CDR2 (germline): SQVTM, ANQGSEA. The CDR3 runs to 15 residues. The CDR3 DNA sequence: TGCAGCGTTGAAGATAGGGGGAGACGAAAAAACATTCAGTACTTC. Translated: CSVEDRGRRKNIQYF.

CDR3 loop: CASTTGESGEQFF. For the CDR3, the DNA is TGTGCCAGCACCACGGGGGAGTCGGGTGAGCAGTTCTTC. V gene TRBV6-5 combines with J gene TRBJ2-1, with D perhaps TRBD2 (6 bases). The CDR3 covers 13 residues. Germline V gene sequence: CDR1 MNHEY, CDR2 SVGAGI. The V end was cut by 7 bases, the J end by 9 bases, with 16 bases between.

The chain couples TRBV10-3 to TRBJ1-1; 9 bases agree with TRBD1. The CDR3 has 15 amino acids. Germline loops: CDR1 ENHRY, CDR2 SYGVKD. V lost 10 bases to trimming and J lost 3 bases; unmatched junction nucleotides: 12. CDR3: CASGDRAGSDTEAFF. The CDR3 coding sequence is TGTGCCAGCGGGGACAGGGCGGGTAGTGACACTGAAGCTTTCTTT.

The rearrangement joins TRBV5-4 to TRBJ2-5, with 9 bases that match TRBD2. The germline V gene encodes CDR1 SGHNT and CDR2 YYREEE (reference sequence). This CDR3 comprises 16 residues. Losses at the gene ends were 1 base for V and 1 base for J; bases not matched to a gene: 5. CDR3 in amino acids: CASSLRAGGFQETQYF. CDR3 nucleotides: TGTGCCAGCAGCTTGCGGGCGGGAGGGTTCCAAGAGACCCAGTACTTC.

CDR3 region: CASSLVEDISSYEQYF. CDR3 nucleotide sequence: TGTGCCAGCAGCTTAGTAGAGGACATCAGCTCCTACGAGCAGTACTTC. The rearrangement uses TRBV5-5 and TRBJ2-7; D is perhaps TRBD1 (5 bases). This CDR3 region has 16 residues. Trimming removed 2 bases from V and 0 bases from J, with 15 bases in between. Germline V gene lookup returns CDR1 SGHKS and CDR2 YYEKEE (reference sequence).

The chain carries TRBV6-1 and TRBJ1-5; D remains unclear. V lost 0 bases and J lost 2, with 14 bases in between. Germline V gene data show CDR1 as MNHNS and CDR2 as SASEGT. The CDR3 extends over 17 amino acids. CDR3: CASSEALGGNGNQPQHF. The CDR3 nucleotides read TGTGCCAGCAGTGAAGCACTTGGAGGGAATGGCAATCAGCCCCAGCATTTT.

This clone has only a few counts. The chain combines TRBV19 with TRBJ2-7; 7 nucleotides line up with TRBD1. Germline assignment: CDR1 LNHDA and CDR2 SQIVND (reference sequence). CDR3 length equals 13 residues. V dropped 10 bases and J dropped 3; count of bases not matched to a gene: 9. CDR3 DNA sequence: TGTGCCATCCCCCAGGACAGGCGCTACGAGCAGTACTTC. Protein sequence: CAIPQDRRYEQYF.

CDR3 in amino acids: CASSSGTTSGSDEQYF. For the CDR3, the DNA is TGTGCCAGCAGCTCCGGGACGACTAGCGGGAGCGACGAGCAGTACTTC. J is TRBJ2-7 and V is TRBV5-4; 12 nucleotides align to TRBD2. In germline, CDR1 is SGHNT, CDR2 YYREEE (reference sequence). CDR3 size: 16 residues. V was pared by 3 bases and J by 5 bases, with 9 bases of the junction left unmatched. The complete variable domain, with remaining parts taken from reference TRBV5-4 and TRBJ2-7, reads ETGVTQSPTHLIKTRGQQVTLRCSSQSGHNTVSWYQQALGQGPQFIFQYYREEENGRGNFPPRFSGLQFPNYSSELNVNALELDDSALYLCASSSGTTSGSDEQYFGPGTRLTVT.

The rearrangement uses TRBV6-5 and TRBJ2-5; weak D call: TRBD1 (5 bases). CDR3 length: 15 residues. CDR1 and CDR2 from the germline V gene are MNHEY and SVGAGI. Trimming stripped 6 bases from V and 0 bases from J, with 14 bases between. The chain's CDR3 is CASRDTYFYQETQYF. For the CDR3, the DNA is TGTGCCAGCAGGGACACCTACTTTTACCAAGAGACCCAGTACTTC.

This rearrangement joins TRBV10-3 to TRBJ2-2; a possible D gene is TRBD1 (5 bases). Trimming removed 6 bases from V and 1 base from J, with 9 bases in between. Germline V gene lookup returns CDR1 ENHRY and CDR2 SYGVKD. The CDR3 totals 14 residues. The CDR3 here is CAIRITGNTGELFF. The CDR3 DNA reads as TGTGCCATCAGGATAACAGGGAACACCGGGGAGCTGTTTTTT.

This clone has only a few counts. The chain couples TRBV11-3 to TRBJ2-2; 9 bases map to TRBD1. Germline CDR1 SGHNT, CDR2 YENEEA. The CDR3 is 16 amino acids. The ends lost 6 bases at V and 4 bases at J; junction bases unmatched: 9. The CDR3 DNA reads as TGTGCCAGCAGGCGGACCGGGACAGGGACCACCGGGGAGCTGTTTTTT. This codes for CASRRTGTGTTGELFF.